This record covers a single TCR beta chain. There is no known antigen for this receptor. Base qualities are not provided; no much larger clone lies one nucleotide away. Trimming removed 0 bases from V and 4 bases from J; the gene matches leave 3 bases unexplained. The CDR3 has 16 amino acids, counting the end cysteine and phenylalanine. Only the CDR3 DNA is retained, 48 bases long and in frame from the first base. According to the germline V gene, CDR1 reads LGHNA and CDR2 reads YNFKEQ. The time point label for this specimen denotes: after neoadjuvant nivolumab, at surgical resection. Patients were newly diagnosed with stage II-IVA oral cavity squamous cell carcinoma and had received no prior systemic or radiation treatment. The cohort consisted of patients with HPV-negative, locally advanced oral cavity squamous cell carcinoma. Peripheral blood mononuclear cells were analyzed directly and were not maintained or expanded in culture. The samples were obtained from a longitudinal correlative study of a single-arm phase II trial testing neoadjuvant nivolumab in oral cavity squamous cell carcinoma. Subject-matched pre- and post-treatment PBMCs and tumors from three responders and three non-responders were subjected to genomic DNA-based TCRbeta sequencing. Peripheral blood mononuclear cells were drawn once before nivolumab treatment and a second time after treatment, when surgery took place. The Maxwell RSC DNA from Cells kit was used to isolate genomic DNA from PBMCs.

This record belongs to a study of neoadjuvant anti-PD-1 for oral cavity cancer (dated by TCRdb to about 2021). For context, the study as a whole: Three to four biweekly doses of nivolumab at 3 mg/kg were mostly administered to patients before curative-intent surgical resection. Patients with complete response, partial response or stable disease by RECIST 1.1 were defined as responders, whereas patients with progression were defined as non-responders. A fourth nivolumab dose was given around day 43 to patients without progression, and definitive surgical resection was performed in those patients on days 50-56. There were eleven to twelve patients in the parent correlative cohort, and the response rate was less than 40%. Here is what the overall study found, with its caveats: Higher pretreatment blood TCRbeta clonality and lower post-treatment tumor TCRbeta clonality were correlated with higher pretreatment blood Treg/Th17 ratios. After neoadjuvant nivolumab, non-responders showed significantly higher T cell clonality (Gini index) in PBMCs than responders did. Only a few patients per response group were included in the TCR analyses, and the authors called for validation in larger cohorts.

For deep sequencing of PBMC libraries, mostly about 450 ng of input genomic DNA was used, and six replicates were run per sample. The immunoSEQ hsTCRbeta kit was used to prepare TCRbeta libraries, following the manufacturer's instructions. An Illumina NovaSeq 6000 S4 flow cell was used to sequence the final libraries, which had first been combined to 3 nM. In the authors' own workflow: The immunoSEQ Analyzer handled quality control and preprocessing of the raw data. The analysis was restricted to productive rearrangements, with each unique CDR3 amino acid sequence defining a clonotype. Repertoire clonality was estimated as the Gini-Simpson index, computed with the R package tcR. Student's t test was used to compare Gini indices, while Pearson correlation assessed associations with tumor size change. TCRdb carries this immuneACCESS record with in-frame sequences only. Its versions omit some clonotypes, under half of them owing to an unresolved V gene in the studies checked, with the rest unexplained. V and J calls and clone size are copied from that table; D and trimming were computed from the DNA. Across this sample there are 9,500 to 15,000 clones, with 65% to 75% seen only once. Under 3% of the sample comes from the top ten.

The chain couples TRBV4-2 to TRBJ2-1; a stretch of 10 junction bases matches TRBD2. The sample was PBMCs, taken after nivolumab (anti-PD-1) treatment. The TCR sequence derives from a person between 35 and 79 years old with oral cavity squamous cell carcinoma. The CDR3 here reads CASSQDKRGGYNEQFF. The DNA is as follows: TGTGCCAGCAGCCAAGATAAGCGGGGGGGTTACAATGAGCAGTTCTTC.